The 26 T cell receptor beta chains below all came from one sample that was sequenced in a study of CD8 T cells in ankylosing spondylitis. Each CDR3 protein is one row after TCRdb ran MiXCR on the 5' RACE reads. The table lists approximately 260,000 distinct CDR3 sequences, around 9.1% of them singletons. Sequencing used blood, either unsorted or a sorted T cell fraction (not recorded which). These receptors were taken from a male donor with ankylosing spondylitis or in good health (not recorded which).

In this sample, this clonotype turned up many times. The gene calls are TRBV10-3 and TRBJ2-3; 9 bases fit TRBD2. This CDR3 has 18 amino acids. V lost 0 bases to trimming and J lost 1 base; unmatched junction nucleotides: 8. In germline, CDR1 is ENHRY, CDR2 SYGVKD. The CDR3 is CAISESRQAGGRTDTQYF. CDR3 in DNA: TGTGCCATCAGTGAGTCGAGACAAGCGGGGGGTCGCACAGATACGCAGTATTTT.

This clonotype was seen ten or more times. The chain couples TRBV20-1 to TRBJ2-1; D unclear. Trimming removed 6 bases at V and 0 bases at J, with 18 bases between. Per the germline V gene, CDR1 is DFQATT and CDR2 is SNEGSKA (reference sequence). The CDR3 is made up of 16 amino acids. Here the CDR3 reads CSASRRWGSSYNEQFF. CDR3 nucleotide sequence: TGCAGTGCCAGCCGACGATGGGGAAGCTCCTACAATGAGCAGTTCTTC.

This clonotype was counted at least ten times. The chain has TRBV5-1 and TRBJ2-1; a weak D match, TRBD2 (6 bases). Per germline, CDR1 SGHRS and CDR2 YFSETQ. V lost 5 bases to trimming and J lost 0 bases, with 15 bases between them. The CDR3 is made up of 16 amino acids. The DNA for the CDR3 is TGCGCCAGCAGTCCCCCCCCGGGACTCTCCTACAATGAGCAGTTCTTC. Translating gives CASSPPPGLSYNEQFF.

The chain recombines TRBV10-3 with TRBJ1-2; the match to TRBD1 covers 8 bases. This CDR3 has 13 amino acids. CDR1 is ENHRY, CDR2 SYGVKD, per germline. V shed 6 bases, J shed 8 bases, and the junction held 8 bases outside the gene matches. CDR3 DNA sequence: TGTGCCATCAGATCGCAGGGGGCGGAGGGCTACACCTTC. Translating gives CAIRSQGAEGYTF.

This clonotype was counted many times. The rearrangement uses TRBV7-8 and TRBJ2-7; no firm D call. V was cut by 4 bases and J by 7 bases, with 20 bases left in between. CDR3 length equals 15 residues. CDR1 is SGHVS and CDR2 is FQNEAQ in the germline V gene. CDR3 DNA: TGTGCCAGCAGCTCCCCGGGTGTGCAGTTCGGGGAGCAGTACTTC. Translated, it gives CASSSPGVQFGEQYF. The entire variable domain, with the rest obtained from reference TRBV7-8 and TRBJ2-7, is as follows: GAGVSQSPRYKVAKRGQDVALRCDPISGHVSLFWYQQALGQGPEFLTYFQNEAQLDKSGLPSDRFFAERPEGSVSTLKIQRTQQEDSAVYLCASSSPGVQFGEQYFGPGTRLTVT.

This clonotype was detected only a few times. V is TRBV11-2 and J is TRBJ2-1, with 10 bases aligning to TRBD2. Per germline, CDR1 SGHAT and CDR2 FQNNGV. Trimming cost V 0 bases and J 4 bases; bases outside gene matches: 15. CDR3 length: 20 residues. CDR3 DNA: TGTGCCAGCAGCTTAGACCTCGTTGGTAGCGGGAGGATCGGATACAATGAGCAGTTCTTC. Translation: CASSLDLVGSGRIGYNEQFF.

This clonotype was counted many times. The V gene is TRBV20-1, the J gene TRBJ1-1; the D is unclear. This CDR3 comprises 13 residues. Looked up from germline, CDR1 is DFQATT and CDR2 is SNEGSKA (reference sequence). V lost 0 bases and J 1 base, leaving 6 bases between the germline ends. CDR3 sequence (DNA): TGCAGTGCTAGAGATCGGCAGAACACTGAAGCTTTCTTT. It specifies CSARDRQNTEAFF.

In the case of this clonotype: This may be a read error, as it is one base from a much larger clone. The chain uses TRBV20-1 and TRBJ1-1; 9 nucleotides line up with TRBD1. Per the germline V gene, CDR1 is DFQATT and CDR2 is SNEGSKA (reference sequence). The CDR3 contains 14 residues. The CDR3 protein is CSPRQGGRNTEASF. The CDR3 nucleotides read TGCAGTCCACGACAGGGGGGCCGGAACACTGAAGCTTCCTTT.

The CDR3 coding sequence is TGTGCCACCAGTGATCCCGGACAGGGGCCTACCGGGGAGCTGTTTTTT. Protein: CATSDPGQGPTGELFF. This chain links TRBV24-1 with TRBJ2-2; 9 bases line up with TRBD1. CDR3 length equals 16 residues. Germline CDR1 and CDR2: KGHDR and SFDVKD. After removal of 3 bases from V and 5 bases from J, the junction contained 6 bases not matched to a gene.

This clonotype was observed many times. The rearrangement uses TRBV5-1 and TRBJ2-5, with D possibly being TRBD2 (6 bases). Trimming removed 4 bases from V and 2 bases from J, with 12 bases in between. CDR1 is SGHRS, CDR2 YFSETQ, per germline. The CDR3 is 14 amino acids. CDR3: CASSRDSQQETQYF. The CDR3 DNA reads TGCGCCAGCAGCCGGGACTCTCAACAAGAGACCCAGTACTTC.

This clonotype was recorded many times. The CDR3 nucleotides are TGTGCCAGCCGACAGGGGGCCTGCAATCAGCCCCAGCATTTT. Translating gives CASRQGACNQPQHF. The chain has TRBV6-4 and TRBJ1-5; 10 bases align to TRBD1. Germline lookup yields CDR1 MRHNA and CDR2 SNTAGT. After removal of 8 bases from V and 2 bases from J, the junction contained 3 bases not matched to a gene. The CDR3 has 14 amino acids.

This clonotype was counted many times. The chain couples TRBV20-1 to TRBJ2-5, with 8 bases matching TRBD2. The germline gives CDR1 DFQATT, CDR2 SNEGSKA (reference sequence). The CDR3 is 13 residues long. V was pared by 0 bases and J by 5 bases, with 2 bases of the junction left unmatched. CDR3 region: CSARDPSGETQYF. CDR3 in DNA: TGCAGTGCTAGAGACCCTAGCGGGGAGACCCAGTACTTC.

The CDR3 spells CASSMDRVDEQYF. Written as DNA, the CDR3 is TGCGCCAGCAGCATGGACAGGGTCGACGAGCAGTACTTC. The V call is TRBV5-1, the J call TRBJ2-7; 8 bases fit TRBD1. This CDR3 has 13 residues. In germline, CDR1 is SGHRS, CDR2 YFSETQ. The J segment lost 5 bases and the V segment lost 4 bases, leaving 5 bases of the junction unmatched.

This clonotype was seen at least ten times. The chain carries TRBV7-9 and TRBJ1-1; possibly TRBD1 for D (6 bases). V dropped 7 bases and J dropped 5 bases, with 11 bases sitting between them. The V gene's germline CDR1 is SEHNR and CDR2 FQNEAQ (reference sequence). The CDR3 length is 12 residues. The CDR3 protein is CASTTQGTEAFF. The DNA of the CDR3 is TGTGCCAGCACCACCCAGGGGACTGAAGCTTTCTTT.

This clonotype was detected many times. V usage is TRBV12-3 or TRBV12-4 and J usage is TRBJ1-5; 7 bases agree with TRBD1. The CDR3 contains 13 residues. V dropped 5 bases and J dropped 4; count of bases not matched to a gene: 2. The CDR3 DNA reads as TGTGCCAGCAGTCGGGACAGAAATCAGCCCCAGCATTTT. It yields the protein CASSRDRNQPQHF.

This clonotype was observed a few times. This chain links TRBV12-3 or TRBV12-4 with TRBJ2-5, with 13 bases matching TRBD2. CDR3 length: 16 residues. Losses at the gene ends were 6 bases for V and 5 bases for J; bases not matched to a gene: 9. CDR3 in amino acids: CASSLGGLAGRETQYF. DNA of the CDR3: TGTGCCAGCAGCCTGGGGGGACTAGCGGGACGGGAGACCCAGTACTTC.

This clonotype was seen repeatedly, ten times or more. The V and J genes are TRBV5-1 and TRBJ1-6, with D possibly being TRBD1 (6 bases). Between the trimmed V and J ends, which lost 3 bases and 10 bases, there was a span of 14 bases. The CDR3 has 14 amino acids. Germline V CDR1 and CDR2: SGHRS, YFSETQ. The CDR3 here is CASSSNREVSPLHF. Here the CDR3 DNA reads TGCGCCAGCAGCTCAAACAGGGAAGTATCACCCCTCCACTTT. Full variable domain (missing parts from reference TRBV5-1 and TRBJ1-6): KAGVTQTPRYLIKTRGQQVTLSCSPISGHRSVSWYQQTPGQGLQFLFEYFSETQRNKGNFPGRFSGRQFSNSRSEMNVSTLELGDSALYLCASSSNREVSPLHFGNGTRLTVT.

A few counts support this clonotype. The V gene is TRBV19, the J gene TRBJ2-2; D is tentatively TRBD1 or TRBD2 (5 bases each). Germline V CDR1 and CDR2: LNHDA, SQIVND (reference sequence). The CDR3 is made up of 15 amino acids. The V end was cut by 4 bases, the J end by 6 bases, with 15 bases between. For the CDR3, the DNA is TGTGCCAGTAGTAGGTGGCAGCGAGGGGCCGGGGAGCTGTTTTTT. It encodes CASSRWQRGAGELFF.

This clonotype was seen ten or more times. A junction end diverges from the germline sequence, so it may reflect a read error. The gene calls are TRBV6-1 and TRBJ2-7; possible D gene TRBD1, 6 bases. Germline V gene data show CDR1 as MNHNS and CDR2 as SASEGT. This CDR3 contains 14 residues. For the CDR3, the DNA is TGTGCCAGCAGTGGCGTGGGGGCCTCCTCCGAGCAGTACTTC. This encodes CASSGVGASSEQYF.

The chain links TRBV5-1 to TRBJ2-5, with 9 bases identical to TRBD1. The CDR3 extends over 13 amino acids. Germline loops: CDR1 SGHRS, CDR2 YFSETQ. Trimming took 6 bases from V and 5 from J; bases not matched to a gene: 5. CDR3 nucleotide sequence: TGCGCCAGCAACACAGGGGGCTACGAGACCCAGTACTTC. Its protein product is CASNTGGYETQYF. Looking up the rest from reference TRBV5-1 and TRBJ2-5 gives the full variable domain: KAGVTQTPRYLIKTRGQQVTLSCSPISGHRSVSWYQQTPGQGLQFLFEYFSETQRNKGNFPGRFSGRQFSNSRSEMNVSTLELGDSALYLCASNTGGYETQYFGPGTRLLVL.

This clonotype was observed a handful of times. This rearrangement joins TRBV20-1 to TRBJ2-7; D perhaps matches TRBD1 (6 bases). Trimming left V 0 bases short and J 10 bases short, with 7 bases between. In germline, CDR1 is DFQATT, CDR2 SNEGSKA (reference sequence). The CDR3 runs to 10 residues. The CDR3 nucleotides are TGCAGTGCTAGAGACAGGGGACAGTACTTC. It yields the protein CSARDRGQYF.

At least ten counts were recorded for this clonotype. The chain carries TRBV28 and TRBJ2-7; D remains ambiguous. The CDR3 runs to 12 residues. The germline V and J ends were trimmed by 5 bases and 6 bases, with 11 bases remaining between them. Per germline, CDR1 MDHEN and CDR2 SYDVKM. CDR3 sequence reads: CASSTSSLEQYF. The CDR3 DNA sequence: TGTGCCAGCAGTACCAGCAGTCTCGAGCAGTACTTC.

This clonotype was seen ten or more times. The J gene is TRBJ1-2, the V gene TRBV7-2, with D unresolved. V dropped 8 bases and J dropped 6 bases, with 22 bases sitting between them. CDR3 length: 15 residues. Germline CDR1 reads SGHTA; CDR2 reads FQGNSA. The CDR3 DNA is TGTGCCAGCGCAATGATGGGATCTCTCAAGGATGGCTACACCTTC. Translation: CASAMMGSLKDGYTF.

This clonotype was observed many times. The rearrangement joins TRBV7-9 to TRBJ1-1; D not resolved. Germline CDR1 is SEHNR and CDR2 is FQNEAQ (reference sequence). V lost 7 bases and J lost 0, with 12 bases in between. The CDR3 loop spans 14 amino acids. The CDR3 loop reads CASNPLGLNTEAFF. The CDR3 region has the DNA TGTGCCAGCAACCCCTTGGGATTGAACACTGAAGCTTTCTTT.

This clonotype was seen repeatedly, ten times or more. The rearrangement joins TRBV7-8 to TRBJ2-1; TRBD2 aligns across 7 bases. Germline V gene sequence: CDR1 SGHVS, CDR2 FQNEAQ. The CDR3 is 16 residues long. The junction had 14 bases not matched to a gene; V was cut back by 5 bases and J by 7 bases. CDR3 in amino acids: CASSIYGDYQGNEQFF. The CDR3 DNA reads TGTGCCAGCAGCATTTACGGGGACTACCAAGGAAATGAGCAGTTCTTC.

This clonotype has ten or more counts. DNA of the CDR3: TGCAGCGTTGAAGCCACGGGAGAGACCCAGTACTTC. Translation: CSVEATGETQYF. J is TRBJ2-5 and V is TRBV29-1; D unclear. CDR1 is SQVTM and CDR2 is ANQGSEA in the germline V gene. V was cut by 1 base and J by 4 bases, with 7 bases left in between. CDR3 size: 12 residues.